The 18 T cell receptor beta chains reported below all come from one sample, sequenced in a study of shared clonotypes between healthy human individuals (dated by TCRdb to 2020 to 2022). To prepare the library, the immunoSEQ multiplex PCR assay was applied. TCRdb took this table from immuneACCESS and kept in-frame rearrangements with V and J called. Such tables lack part of the clones; where checked against another copy, unresolved V genes explain under half of the gap, and the rest is unexplained. The sample table contains about 79,000 clones; only one count was recorded for 60% to 70% of them. The ten largest clones capture 51% of the sample. Sequenced sample: memory CD8+ T cells sorted from blood. The cell subset or site tag for this specimen amounts to: CD45RO+ cells pooled with CCR7-negative TemRA cells. The receptors here all came from a man aged 25 to 45 in good health.

This clone showed up just a few times. The chain links TRBV6-6 to TRBJ2-7, with unresolved D. The germline gives CDR1 MNHNY, CDR2 SVGAGI (reference sequence). The CDR3 is 15 residues long. Deletions cut 4 bases from V and 3 bases from J, with 16 bases between. The chain's CDR3 is CASSSSGRLYYEQYF. The CDR3, as DNA: TGTGCCAGCAGTTCCTCAGGCCGACTCTACTACGAGCAGTACTTC.

This clone has only one observation. V and J are TRBV6-5 and TRBJ2-7, with 10 bases lining up with TRBD1. CDR3 size: 15 residues. Trimming at V came to 0 bases and at J to 3 bases, leaving 2 bases not matched to a gene. CDR1 is MNHEY, CDR2 SVGAGI, per germline. Here the CDR3 DNA reads TGTGCCAGCAGTTACTCGCGGACAGGGGGCTACGAGCAGTACTTC. It specifies CASSYSRTGGYEQYF.

The chain uses TRBV2 and TRBJ1-1; no firm D call. The CDR3 is made up of 11 amino acids. Germline V gene data show CDR1 as SNHLY and CDR2 as FYNNEI. Between the trimmed V and J ends, which lost 8 bases and 6 bases, there was a span of 10 bases. Written as DNA, the CDR3 is TGTGCCAGCGACGCGCAGGCTGAAGCTTTCTTT. Its translation is CASDAQAEAFF.

V and J are TRBV7-2 and TRBJ2-1, with TRBD2 matching over 7 bases. CDR3 length: 13 amino acids. The trim removed 2 bases at V and 5 bases at J, leaving 0 bases unmatched. Germline V gene data show CDR1 as SGHTA and CDR2 as FQGNSA. CDR3 amino acids: CASSLSGNNEQFF. As DNA, the CDR3 is TGTGCCAGCAGCTTAAGCGGGAACAATGAGCAGTTCTTC.

This rearrangement joins TRBV19 to TRBJ2-1; 12 positions agree with TRBD2. The CDR3 sequence is 16 residues long. Germline V gene lookup returns CDR1 LNHDA and CDR2 SQIVND (reference sequence). Losses at the gene ends were 5 bases for V and 4 bases for J; bases not matched to a gene: 6. The CDR3: CASSALLAGGYNEQFF. As DNA, the CDR3 is TGTGCCAGTAGTGCCCTACTAGCGGGGGGTTACAATGAGCAGTTCTTC.

V gene TRBV28 combines with J gene TRBJ2-2; possibly TRBD1 for D (5 bases). Per the germline V gene, CDR1 is MDHEN and CDR2 is SYDVKM. Trimming removed 1 base from V and 0 bases from J, with 21 bases in between. The CDR3 loop spans 20 amino acids. The CDR3 loop is CASSLFEVDPNRTNTGELFF. The CDR3 DNA follows: TGTGCCAGCAGTTTATTCGAGGTGGACCCGAACAGGACGAACACCGGGGAGCTGTTTTTT.

V and J are TRBV10-3 and TRBJ2-3; 9 bases are shared with TRBD2. There are 13 residues in the CDR3. V was pared by 7 bases and J by 2 bases, with 1 base of the junction left unmatched. Germline CDR1 reads ENHRY; CDR2 reads SYGVKD. DNA of the CDR3: TGTGCCATCACTAGCGGGACCACAGATACGCAGTATTTT. It specifies CAITSGTTDTQYF.

To note about this clone: Other DNA sequences within the sample encode an identical CDR3. The rearrangement joins TRBV5-1 to TRBJ2-1; 8 bases are shared with TRBD1. This CDR3 contains 14 residues. J lost 3 bases, V lost 2 bases, and 1 base had no gene match. Germline V gene lookup returns CDR1 SGHRS and CDR2 YFSETQ. CDR3 nucleotides: TGCGCCAGCAGCTTTACAGGGGGCTACAATGAGCAGTTCTTC. Translating it yields CASSFTGGYNEQFF.

This clone showed up just a few times. This chain links TRBV28 with TRBJ2-7, with D possibly being TRBD2 (5 bases). CDR3 length: 12 residues. Germline lookup yields CDR1 MDHEN and CDR2 SYDVKM. V lost 11 bases and J 6 bases, leaving 17 bases between the germline ends. This CDR3 is CAESRPRAEQYF. Here the CDR3 DNA reads TGTGCCGAATCACGGCCGAGGGCCGAGCAGTACTTC.

This chain links TRBV7-9 with TRBJ1-5; D not certain. V gave up 1 base and J gave up 6 bases, with 16 bases separating them. Germline CDR1 reads SEHNR; CDR2 reads FQNEAQ (reference sequence). This CDR3 has 16 amino acids. For the CDR3, the DNA is TGTGCCAGCAGCTTAGAAGGGTGCCGACCCGGTCAGCCCCAGCATTTT. This encodes CASSLEGCRPGQPQHF.

CDR3 sequence reads: CASSANRDRAQETQYF. DNA of the CDR3: TGTGCCAGCAGCGCAAACCGGGACAGGGCTCAAGAGACCCAGTACTTC. The chain combines TRBV25-1 with TRBJ2-5; 9 bases are a match to TRBD1. J gave up 2 bases and V 6 bases, and 10 bases lay outside the gene matches. The CDR3 totals 16 residues. CDR1 and CDR2 from the germline V gene are MGHDK and SYGVNS.

The sample holds a few counts of this clone. The chain joins TRBV11-2 to TRBJ2-7; 7 positions agree with TRBD2. This CDR3 spans 13 amino acids. Germline V gene lookup returns CDR1 SGHAT and CDR2 FQNNGV. The J segment lost 2 bases and the V segment lost 4 bases, leaving 2 bases of the junction unmatched. The CDR3 nucleotides read TGTGCCAGCAGCTCGGGACTACCCTACGAGCAGTACTTC. This translates into CASSSGLPYEQYF.

This clone was observed many times. The V gene is TRBV5-5, the J gene TRBJ2-1; D might be TRBD1 (6 bases). Trimming took 1 base from V and 9 from J, leaving 17 bases between them. Per germline, CDR1 SGHKS and CDR2 YYEKEE (reference sequence). CDR3 length: 15 residues. In nucleotides, the CDR3 is TGTGCCAGCAGCTTGTTAGGGTCTCGGGACACTGAGCAGTTCTTC. Protein product: CASSLLGSRDTEQFF.

The sample holds many counts of this clone. This chain joins TRBV19 and TRBJ2-7; D is unclear. The length of the CDR3 is 11 residues. Between the trimmed V and J ends, which lost 9 bases and 2 bases, there was a span of 8 bases. Germline lookup yields CDR1 LNHDA and CDR2 SQIVND (reference sequence). Here the CDR3 DNA reads TGTGCCAGCCGAATCCCCTACGAGCAGTACTTC. Encoded protein: CASRIPYEQYF.

The V and J genes are TRBV27 and TRBJ2-1; D gene uncertain. Trimming stripped 4 bases from V and 9 bases from J, with 7 bases between. CDR1 is MNHEY and CDR2 is SMNVEV in the germline V gene (reference sequence). This CDR3 contains 11 residues. This chain's CDR3 is CASSSWGEQFF. Here the CDR3 DNA reads TGTGCCAGCAGTTCTTGGGGTGAGCAGTTCTTC.

This clone has a handful of counts. V is TRBV27 and J is TRBJ2-3, with 8 positions matching TRBD1. The CDR3 has 17 residues. Germline CDR1 and CDR2: MNHEY and SMNVEV (reference sequence). V shed 7 bases, J shed 5 bases, and the junction held 17 bases outside the gene matches. The CDR3 region is CASTPIPRGRRGDTQYF. For the CDR3, the DNA is TGTGCCAGCACTCCCATCCCCAGGGGGCGGAGGGGAGATACGCAGTATTTT.

The gene calls are TRBV7-6 and TRBJ2-3; 10 bases match TRBD2. Unmatched junction bases numbered 8, after V lost 2 bases and J lost 3 bases. CDR3 size: 17 residues. CDR1 SGHVS and CDR2 FNYEAQ come from the germline V gene. CDR3 loop: CASSLWGAGGRTDTQYF. CDR3 in DNA: TGTGCCAGCAGCTTATGGGGAGCGGGAGGGCGAACAGATACGCAGTATTTT.

The chain is built from TRBV14 and TRBJ2-5; perhaps TRBD1 as D (5 bases). CDR3 size: 18 residues. Looked up from germline, CDR1 is SGHDN and CDR2 is FVKESK. The germline V and J ends were trimmed by 0 bases and 2 bases, with 19 bases remaining between them. This CDR3 is CASSQDPTDIYLQETQYF. CDR3 DNA: TGTGCCAGCAGCCAAGATCCAACGGACATCTACTTACAAGAGACCCAGTACTTC. Looking up the rest from reference TRBV14 and TRBJ2-5 gives the full variable domain: EAGVTQFPSHSVIEKGQTVTLRCDPISGHDNLYWYRRVMGKEIKFLLHFVKESKQDESGMPNNRFLAERTGGTYSTLKVQPAELEDSGVYFCASSQDPTDIYLQETQYFGPGTRLLVL.